This T cell receptor beta chain emerged from a study of cytomegalovirus exposure and HLA in healthy donors. Broader study findings: A later analysis showed HLA-associated TCR beta chains outstripping equally common others in clonal expansion. Within an earlier analysis, most TCR beta V segments proved productive either about 90% or about 30% of the time. CMV serostatus was the sole immune exposure data available.

The length of the CDR3 is 16 residues. Trimming left V 0 bases short and J 0 bases short, with 9 bases between. Germline loops: CDR1 MGHRA, CDR2 YSYEKL. Worth noting for this clone: Its antigen is undetermined.

PCR involved 60 Vbeta and 13 Jbeta primers. TCRdb's copy holds only in-frame clones and misses some; the assay was immunoSEQ multiplex PCR. The data hold roughly 120,000 clones, with 60% to 85% observed a single time. This sequence originates from a human donor in good health. The specimen sequenced was PBMCs. V gene TRBV4-1 combines with J gene TRBJ2-1; weak D call: TRBD2 (6 bases). CDR3 protein: CASSQDIGSSYNEQFF. The CDR3 coding sequence is TGCGCCAGCAGCCAAGATATCGGGAGCTCCTACAATGAGCAGTTCTTC.